One and the same sample provided the 17 T cell receptor beta chains below, sequenced in a study of T cell changes during pregnancy in multiple sclerosis. Libraries were prepared by immunoSEQ multiplex PCR; TCRdb keeps only in-frame clonotypes and omits some of them. The data contain approximately 60,000 clones, approximately 91% of them singletons. Source: peripheral blood, taken in the second trimester of pregnancy. The receptor source for this set is a female donor with multiple sclerosis, enrolled in a pregnancy study.

The V and J genes are TRBV23-1 and TRBJ2-2; tentative D call: TRBD1 (6 bases). TRBV23-1 is marked as an open reading frame, function uncertain. Trimming shortened V by 2 bases and J by 1 base, and 11 bases separated the two germline ends. CDR3 length equals 16 residues. CDR3 loop: CASSQHDRQNTGELFF. In DNA form, the CDR3 reads TGCGCCAGCAGTCAACATGACAGGCAGAACACCGGGGAGCTGTTTTTT.

J is TRBJ1-2 and V is TRBV2; D uncertain. The V gene's germline CDR1 is SNHLY and CDR2 FYNNEI. The CDR3 runs to 12 residues. The germline V and J ends were trimmed by 8 bases and 6 bases, with 13 bases remaining between them. The CDR3 nucleotides read TGTGCCAGCCTCTCTCTCCTAGATGGCTACACCTTC. Translating gives CASLSLLDGYTF.

The rearrangement uses TRBV7-6 and TRBJ2-2; D is perhaps TRBD2 (5 bases). V lost 6 bases and J lost 3, with 11 bases in between. Looked up from germline, CDR1 is SGHVS and CDR2 is FNYEAQ. The CDR3 is made up of 14 amino acids. CDR3 sequence (DNA): TGTGCCAGCAGGTTTCAGGAGGACACCGGGGAGCTGTTTTTT. It yields the protein CASRFQEDTGELFF.

The chain is built from TRBV2 and TRBJ2-2, with TRBD2 as a possible D gene (5 bases). V lost 3 bases and J lost 1, with 9 bases in between. Germline CDR1 SNHLY, CDR2 FYNNEI. This CDR3 has 15 amino acids. CDR3: CASSELGRNTGELFF. The CDR3, as DNA: TGTGCCAGCAGTGAGCTGGGGAGGAACACCGGGGAGCTGTTTTTT.

This rearrangement joins TRBV6-1 to TRBJ1-1; TRBD1 matches at 7 bases. With V trimmed by 7 bases and J by 5 bases, 10 bases remained unmatched. CDR1 and CDR2 (germline): MNHNS, SASEGT. This CDR3 spans 14 amino acids. CDR3 sequence reads: CASTEGGGWTEAFF. The CDR3, as DNA: TGTGCCAGCACCGAAGGGGGCGGATGGACTGAAGCTTTCTTT.

This rearrangement joins TRBV7-3 to TRBJ1-6; no reliable D call. The CDR3 covers 15 residues. CDR1 and CDR2 from the germline V gene are SGHTA and FQGTGA. V was clipped by 0 bases and J by 10 bases, with 13 bases between them. CDR3 loop: CASSLTGTGGSPLHF. As DNA, the CDR3 is TGTGCCAGCAGCTTAACGGGTACTGGAGGGTCACCCCTCCACTTT.

V gene TRBV5-4 combines with J gene TRBJ1-4, with D unresolved. Germline assignment: CDR1 SGHNT and CDR2 YYREEE (reference sequence). The length of the CDR3 is 13 residues. Trimming cost V 2 bases and J 7 bases, with 9 bases left between them. Here the CDR3 reads CASSFTGSEKLFF. In DNA, the CDR3 is TGTGCCAGCAGCTTCACGGGTAGTGAAAAACTGTTTTTT.

The V gene is TRBV7-8, the J gene TRBJ1-2; D unresolved. The V gene lost 1 base and the J gene lost 5 bases, with 8 bases spanning the gap. Per the germline V gene, CDR1 is SGHVS and CDR2 is FQNEAQ. The CDR3 is 13 amino acids. This CDR3 is CASSLGALYGYTF. The CDR3 region has the DNA TGTGCCAGCAGCTTAGGAGCCCTTTATGGCTACACCTTC.

The chain is built from TRBV4-3 and TRBJ2-3; D gene ambiguous. Per the germline V gene, CDR1 is LGHNA and CDR2 is YSLEER. The CDR3 is 14 residues long. Trimming removed 0 bases at V and 0 bases at J, with 4 bases between. CDR3 nucleotide sequence: TGCGCCAGCAGCCAAGATACTAGCACAGATACGCAGTATTTT. Its protein is CASSQDTSTDTQYF.

The chain couples TRBV7-2 to TRBJ1-1; TRBD1 agrees at 8 bases. This CDR3 has 14 amino acids. Losses at the gene ends were 8 bases for V and 5 bases for J; bases not matched to a gene: 10. Per the germline V gene, CDR1 is SGHTA and CDR2 is FQGNSA. CDR3 nucleotides: TGTGCCAGCCGCCCCGCAGGGGGCGGGACTGAAGCTTTCTTT. Protein product: CASRPAGGGTEAFF.

The J gene is TRBJ1-6, the V gene TRBV27, with unresolved D. The CDR3 covers 17 residues. V lost 1 base to trimming and J lost 4 bases, with 14 bases between them. From germline, CDR1 is MNHEY and CDR2 SMNVEV (reference sequence). The CDR3 DNA is TGTGCCAGCAGTTTATTGTCCCCCGGGGTATATAATTCACCCCTCCACTTT. This codes for CASSLLSPGVYNSPLHF.

This clone turned up a few times. V gene TRBV29-1 combines with J gene TRBJ1-1; possible D gene TRBD1, 5 bases. CDR3 length: 15 residues. The V and J ends lost 6 bases and 5 bases respectively, with 22 bases between them. Germline loops: CDR1 SQVTM, CDR2 ANQGSEA. In nucleotides, the CDR3 is TGCAGCGTCTCCAGCGCTAGGGGTAGAGGAACTGAAGCTTTCTTT. As protein: CSVSSARGRGTEAFF.

The CDR3 sequence is CASSPTVNYGYTF. The CDR3 bases are TGTGCCAGCTCACCGACAGTAAACTATGGCTACACCTTC. The chain combines TRBV18 with TRBJ1-2, with a possible D match to TRBD1 (5 bases). V was shortened by 3 bases and J by 2 bases, with 7 bases between the two germline ends. Germline CDR1 reads KGHSH; CDR2 reads LQKENI. This CDR3 is 13 amino acids long. Using reference TRBV18 and TRBJ1-2 for the parts outside the CDR3, the full variable domain is NAGVMQNPRHLVRRRGQEARLRCSPMKGHSHVYWYRQLPEEGLKFMVYLQKENIIDESGMPKERFSAEFPKEGPSILRIQQVVRGDSAAYFCASSPTVNYGYTFGSGTRLTVV.

This clone occurred a few times. The chain employs TRBV7-2 and TRBJ2-1, with D perhaps matching TRBD1 (5 bases). Trimming removed 1 base at V and 5 bases at J, with 12 bases between. Germline V lookup: CDR1 SGHTA, CDR2 FQGNSA. The CDR3 covers 15 residues. CDR3: CASSLVSTGNNEQFF. CDR3 bases: TGTGCCAGCAGCTTAGTCTCTACAGGTAACAATGAGCAGTTCTTC.

The J gene is TRBJ1-4, the V gene TRBV13, with D possibly being TRBD1 (6 bases). Trimming cost V 4 bases and J 3 bases, with 12 bases left between them. The CDR3 consists of 15 residues. CDR1 is PRHDT and CDR2 is FYEKMQ in the germline V gene (reference sequence). The CDR3 bases are TGTGCCAGCAGCTACGGTTGGGGGCCTAATGAAAAACTGTTTTTT. This gives the protein CASSYGWGPNEKLFF.

The chain links TRBV5-6 to TRBJ1-1, with 7 bases lining up with TRBD1. V was pared by 4 bases and J by 4 bases, with 10 bases of the junction left unmatched. The CDR3 has 15 residues. Germline V gene sequence: CDR1 SGHDT, CDR2 YYEEEE. DNA of the CDR3: TGTGCCAGCAGCGGAGACCAGGGGGTGCGCACTGAAGCTTTCTTT. Its protein product is CASSGDQGVRTEAFF.

Concerning this clone itself: One end of the junction varies from germline; a read error may be responsible. Other DNA sequences in this sample translate to the same CDR3. This rearrangement joins TRBV6-5 to TRBJ2-1; 9 bases agree with TRBD1. Germline CDR1 reads MNHEY; CDR2 reads SVGAGI. This CDR3 spans 13 amino acids. The DNA of the CDR3 is TGTGCCAGTAGTTACAGGGGGCGCAATGAGCAGTTCTTC. Its translation is CASSYRGRNEQFF.